This T cell receptor (beta chain) was retrieved from a study of metastatic and nonmetastatic thyroid tumors. Study-level information: Repertoires from blood and tumor or nodule tissue of malignant and benign thyroid patients were compared. Broader study findings: It was reportedly found that TCR beta diversity was significantly higher in malignant thyroid tumors than in benign nodules, a difference seen in both blood and tumor samples.

This clone was counted ten times or more. The target antigen is unknown. In the original processing: Using the CDR3 differences seen across clinicopathological groups, the authors built a distant-metastasis classifier for papillary thyroid cancer, which was meant to discriminate distant-metastatic patients. TCRdb re-called clones via MiXCR from the PCR reads. TCRdb, not the original authors, processed these V and J calls. The repertoire has approximately 17,000 clones, roughly 24% of them found once; the top ten carry roughly 20%. Each patient came to thyroid surgery without any prior treatment (of any kind). CDR3 length: 14 amino acids. The germline V gene has CDR1 MNHNS and CDR2 SASEGT. Trimming removed 8 bases from V and 3 bases from J, with 17 bases in between.

Source material: tumor tissue. This sequence joins TRBV6-1 and TRBJ2-7; a possible D gene is TRBD1 (6 bases). The TCR originated in a female donor with papillary thyroid cancer or a benign thyroid nodule (not recorded which). Some clones in this sample may be carry-over from other donors' samples. CDR3 nucleotide sequence: TGTGCCAGCTCGGGGACACCAAGCTTCTACGAGCAGTACTTC. The encoded protein is CASSGTPSFYEQYF.